Listed here is a single T cell receptor (beta chain). Given a much more abundant clone one base away, this may be a read error. The sample comes from a study of molecular identifiers for immune sequencing clone quantification. This CDR3 has 17 residues. Germline V CDR1 and CDR2: SGHNT, YYREEE (reference sequence). One entry per CDR3 protein results from TCRdb running MiXCR on the PCR reads. The data hold approximately 93,000 distinct CDR3 sequences, with 20% to 25% observed a single time. The chain links TRBV5-4 to TRBJ2-2; 14 nucleotides agree with TRBD2. The source is a human donor in good health. Some libraries in this study had Jurkat cell RNA spiked in. Material for sequencing was naive CD8+ T cells from blood, with Jurkat cell RNA spiked in. Subset reported: FACS-sorted CD8+CD4-CCR7+CD45RA+ naive T cells. The CDR3 sequence: CASSAGTSGSGAGKLFF. The CDR3 DNA reads as TGTGCCAGCAGCGCCGGGACTAGCGGGAGCGGGGCCGGGAAGCTGTTTTTT.